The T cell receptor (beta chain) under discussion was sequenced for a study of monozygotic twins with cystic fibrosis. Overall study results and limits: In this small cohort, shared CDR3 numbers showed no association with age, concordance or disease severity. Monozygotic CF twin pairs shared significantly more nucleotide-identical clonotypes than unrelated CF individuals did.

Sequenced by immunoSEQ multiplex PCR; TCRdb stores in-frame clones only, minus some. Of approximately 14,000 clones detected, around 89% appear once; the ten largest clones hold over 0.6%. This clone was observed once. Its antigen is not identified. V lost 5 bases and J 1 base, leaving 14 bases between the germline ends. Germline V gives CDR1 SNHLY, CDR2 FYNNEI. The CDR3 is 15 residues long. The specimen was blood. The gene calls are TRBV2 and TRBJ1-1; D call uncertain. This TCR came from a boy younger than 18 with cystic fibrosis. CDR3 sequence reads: CASSSHPKRNTEAFF. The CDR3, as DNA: TGTGCCAGCAGTTCCCACCCTAAGAGGAACACTGAAGCTTTCTTT.